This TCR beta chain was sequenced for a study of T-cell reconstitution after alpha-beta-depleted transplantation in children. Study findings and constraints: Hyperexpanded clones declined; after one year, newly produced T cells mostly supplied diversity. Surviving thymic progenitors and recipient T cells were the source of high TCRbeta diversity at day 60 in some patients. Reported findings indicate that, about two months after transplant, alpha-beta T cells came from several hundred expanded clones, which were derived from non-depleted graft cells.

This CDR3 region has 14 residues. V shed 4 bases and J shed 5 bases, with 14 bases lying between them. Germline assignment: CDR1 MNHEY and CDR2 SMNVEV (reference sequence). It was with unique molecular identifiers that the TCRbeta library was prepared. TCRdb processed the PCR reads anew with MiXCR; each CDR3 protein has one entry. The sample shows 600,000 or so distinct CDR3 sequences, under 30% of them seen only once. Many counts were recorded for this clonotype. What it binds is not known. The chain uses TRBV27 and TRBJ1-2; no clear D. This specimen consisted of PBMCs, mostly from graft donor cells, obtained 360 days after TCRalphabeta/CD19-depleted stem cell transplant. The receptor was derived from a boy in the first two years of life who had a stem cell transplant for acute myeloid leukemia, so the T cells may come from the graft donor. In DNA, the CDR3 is TGTGCCAGCAGTTCCACGATGAACTATTATGGCTACACCTTC. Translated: CASSSTMNYYGYTF.